This T cell receptor beta chain was found in a study of shared clonotypes between healthy human individuals. On the study more broadly: Used for every donor were three CD4 naive, three CD4 memory, two CD8 naive and one CD8 memory plate. Study-wide points: Clonotype sharing among the donors was expected to vary with sequencing depth.

Notes on this clone: Its antigen is undetermined.

Samples underwent the assay at deep level. Some clones are missing from TCRdb's copy, which holds only in-frame ones; the method was immunoSEQ multiplex PCR. Found here are about 1 million clones, around 82% of them singletons; the top ten hold 0.5% to 0.6%. Looked up from germline, CDR1 is LGHNT and CDR2 is FRNRAP. The CDR3 has 21 residues. Losses at the gene ends were 0 bases for V and 6 bases for J; bases not matched to a gene: 16. The origin of this receptor is a man aged 18-30 years in good health. Some clones in this sample may be carry-over from other donors' samples. The rearrangement joins TRBV12-5 to TRBJ2-1; 14 nucleotides line up with TRBD2. Source material: memory CD4+ T cells from PBMCs. As for subset: CD45RA-negative fraction. The chain's CDR3 is CASGLVPRWGLAGDMGNEQFF. CDR3 DNA: TGTGCTAGTGGTTTGGTACCGAGATGGGGACTAGCGGGAGATATGGGCAATGAGCAGTTCTTC.